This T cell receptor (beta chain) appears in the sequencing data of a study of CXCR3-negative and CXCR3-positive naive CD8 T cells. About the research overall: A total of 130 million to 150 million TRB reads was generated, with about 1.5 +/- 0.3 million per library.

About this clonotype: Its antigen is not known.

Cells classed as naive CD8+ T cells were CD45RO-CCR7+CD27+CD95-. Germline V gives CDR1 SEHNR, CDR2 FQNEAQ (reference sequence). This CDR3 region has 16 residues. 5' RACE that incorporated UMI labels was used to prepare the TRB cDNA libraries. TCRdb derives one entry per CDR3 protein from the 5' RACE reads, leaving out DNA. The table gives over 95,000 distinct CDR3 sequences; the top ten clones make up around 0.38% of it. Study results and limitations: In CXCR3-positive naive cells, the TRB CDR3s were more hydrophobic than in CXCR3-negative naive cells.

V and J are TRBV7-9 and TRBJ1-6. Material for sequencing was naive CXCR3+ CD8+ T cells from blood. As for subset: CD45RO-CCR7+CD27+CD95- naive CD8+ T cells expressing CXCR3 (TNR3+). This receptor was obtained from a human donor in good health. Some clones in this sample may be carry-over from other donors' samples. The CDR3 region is CASSSLVGGPFLPLHF.